The 16 T cell receptor beta chains reported below all come from one sample, sequenced in a study of blood T cell repertoires in COVID-19. Profiling relied on immunoSEQ multiplex PCR, and the TCRdb table lists in-frame clones only, not all of them. The sample consists of around 160,000 clones, over 80% of them appearing once. The sample comprised PBMCs or T cells enriched from blood (not recorded which). Receptors originate from a woman aged 55-69 years who had recovered from COVID-19.

The chain carries TRBV28 and TRBJ2-7, with a possible D match to TRBD2 (5 bases). Trimming stripped 3 bases from V and 13 bases from J, with 13 bases between. The CDR3 runs to 11 residues. Germline assignment: CDR1 MDHEN and CDR2 SYDVKM. CDR3 DNA sequence: TGTGCCAGCAGTTTGGCGGGCCACCCTTACTTC. Translated, it gives CASSLAGHPYF.

The chain is built from TRBV7-6 and TRBJ2-1; 9 bases line up with TRBD2. Germline CDR1 SGHVS, CDR2 FNYEAQ. Trimming at V came to 2 bases and at J to 2 bases, leaving 4 bases not matched to a gene. CDR3 size: 16 residues. The CDR3 is CASSLYGGGAYNEQFF. For the CDR3, the DNA is TGTGCCAGCAGCTTATATGGCGGGGGGGCCTACAATGAGCAGTTCTTC.

As for this clone: Other DNA variants within this sample encode the same CDR3. The V and J genes are TRBV7-2 and TRBJ1-5; D may be TRBD1 (5 bases). From germline, CDR1 is SGHTA and CDR2 FQGNSA. The CDR3 loop spans 14 amino acids. V shed 2 bases and J shed 4 bases, with 9 bases lying between them. CDR3 DNA: TGTGCCAGCAGCTTAAGGCAGGGTAATCAGCCCCAGCATTTT. Translation: CASSLRQGNQPQHF.

This sequence joins TRBV5-4 and TRBJ2-7; 8 bases align to TRBD1. This CDR3 has 14 residues. Per the germline V gene, CDR1 is SGHNT and CDR2 is YYREEE (reference sequence). Trimming removed 4 bases from V and 1 base from J; junction bases left unmatched: 4. The CDR3 here is CASSPTGGSYEQYF. The CDR3 nucleotides are TGTGCCAGCAGCCCAACAGGGGGGTCCTACGAGCAGTACTTC.

This chain uses TRBV19 with TRBJ2-7, with 8 bases that match TRBD1. The CDR3 consists of 13 residues. CDR1 and CDR2 (germline): LNHDA, SQIVND (reference sequence). The J segment lost 3 bases and the V segment lost 3 bases, leaving 1 base of the junction unmatched. DNA of the CDR3: TGTGCCAGTAGTATGGGGACAGGCTACGAGCAGTACTTC. Translating gives CASSMGTGYEQYF. The full variable domain, completed using reference TRBV19 and TRBJ2-7, is DGGITQSPKYLFRKEGQNVTLSCEQNLNHDAMYWYRQDPGQGLRLIYYSQIVNDFQKGDIAEGYSVSREKKESFPLTVTSAQKNPTAFYLCASSMGTGYEQYFGPGTRLTVT.

This chain joins TRBV9 and TRBJ1-6; tentatively, D is TRBD1 (6 bases). The CDR3 is made up of 15 amino acids. V lost 1 base and J 9 bases, leaving 14 bases between the germline ends. CDR1 and CDR2 from the germline V gene are SGDLS and YYNGEE. The CDR3 loop is CASSVSTGRGSPLHF. DNA of the CDR3: TGTGCCAGCAGCGTATCTACAGGGAGAGGTTCACCCCTCCACTTT.

This clone was counted once. V usage is TRBV6-1 and J usage is TRBJ1-4, with unresolved D. The CDR3 contains 12 residues. From germline, CDR1 is MNHNS and CDR2 SASEGT. With 2 bases removed from V and 10 bases from J, the gap between germline ends came to 8 bases. The CDR3, as DNA: TGTGCCAGCAGTGAACTAACGGGAAAACTGTTTTTT. Translating gives CASSELTGKLFF.

This clone has just a few counts. J is TRBJ1-1 and V is TRBV4-1, with no clear D. Trimming left V 0 bases short and J 4 bases short, with 6 bases between. This CDR3 has 13 amino acids. Germline-derived CDR1 and CDR2 are MGHRA and YSYEKL. The CDR3 DNA is TGCGCCAGCAGCCAAGAGCGGGGCACTGAAGCTTTCTTT. This codes for CASSQERGTEAFF.

This sequence joins TRBV3-1 (or the pseudogene TRBV3-2) and TRBJ2-1; no definite D call. Germline V gene lookup returns CDR1 LGHDT and CDR2 YNNKEL (reference sequence). The CDR3 spans 12 residues. V gave up 4 bases and J gave up 4 bases, with 5 bases separating them. The CDR3 sequence: CASSLEYNEQFF. The CDR3, as DNA: TGTGCCAGCAGCCTCGAGTACAATGAGCAGTTCTTC.

The genes are TRBV2 and TRBJ2-1, with TRBD2 matching 10 bases. Trimming at V came to 4 bases and at J to 7 bases, leaving 7 bases not matched to a gene. Germline lookup yields CDR1 SNHLY and CDR2 FYNNEI. The CDR3 sequence is 15 residues long. The CDR3 region has the DNA TGTGCCAGCAGTGTAATTCTAGCGGGAGTTAATGAGCAGTTCTTC. It translates to CASSVILAGVNEQFF.

The chain employs TRBV6-6 and TRBJ1-1, with D perhaps matching TRBD1 (6 bases). The CDR3 contains 15 residues. Germline V gives CDR1 MNHNY, CDR2 SVGAGI (reference sequence). V lost 11 bases and J lost 4, with 23 bases in between. CDR3 bases: TGTGCCGGGCGGTTGACAGGTATCTGGGGCACTGAAGCTTTCTTT. Translation gives CAGRLTGIWGTEAFF.

The chain links TRBV7-8 to TRBJ1-5; 8 bases line up with TRBD1. Germline V CDR1 and CDR2: SGHVS, FQNEAQ. The CDR3 sequence is 15 residues long. Germline trimming cut 5 bases from V and 3 bases from J; bases unmatched to any gene: 6. The CDR3 nucleotides read TGTGCCAGCAGCCTACGGACAGGGACCAATCAGCCCCAGCATTTT. It is translated as CASSLRTGTNQPQHF.

The sample holds one count of this clone. This chain connects TRBV5-1 to TRBJ2-7; no clear D gene. The CDR3 sequence is 13 residues long. V lost 0 bases to trimming and J lost 0 bases, with 4 bases between them. The V gene's germline CDR1 is SGHRS and CDR2 YFSETQ. As DNA, the CDR3 is TGCGCCAGCAGCTTGGGGAGCTCCTACGAGCAGTACTTC. Translating it yields CASSLGSSYEQYF.

The V and J genes are TRBV5-6 and TRBJ1-2, with 10 bases that match TRBD1. Germline lookup yields CDR1 SGHDT and CDR2 YYEEEE. The CDR3 has 15 residues. V shed 6 bases, J shed 4 bases, and the junction held 9 bases outside the gene matches. The CDR3 loop reads CASILGTGAGYGYTF. CDR3 DNA: TGTGCCAGCATTCTTGGGACAGGGGCTGGCTATGGCTACACCTTC.

This clone came up a few times. The rearrangement uses TRBV6-5 and TRBJ2-3; D is undetermined. From germline, CDR1 is MNHEY and CDR2 SVGAGI. The CDR3 is 15 amino acids. Deletions cut 0 bases from V and 0 bases from J, with 7 bases between. The CDR3, as DNA: TGTGCCAGCAGTTACTCCCCAACTAGCACAGATACGCAGTATTTT. Amino acid sequence: CASSYSPTSTDTQYF.

This clone was picked up many times. The chain combines TRBV7-9 with TRBJ2-7, with D possibly TRBD1 on 5 matching bases. The CDR3 loop spans 15 amino acids. Germline-derived CDR1 and CDR2 are SEHNR and FQNEAQ (reference sequence). Trimming removed 1 base at V and 2 bases at J, with 12 bases between. The CDR3 DNA reads as TGTGCCAGCAGCTTAGTGGGGCAGATGACCTACGAGCAGTACTTC. Translating gives CASSLVGQMTYEQYF.